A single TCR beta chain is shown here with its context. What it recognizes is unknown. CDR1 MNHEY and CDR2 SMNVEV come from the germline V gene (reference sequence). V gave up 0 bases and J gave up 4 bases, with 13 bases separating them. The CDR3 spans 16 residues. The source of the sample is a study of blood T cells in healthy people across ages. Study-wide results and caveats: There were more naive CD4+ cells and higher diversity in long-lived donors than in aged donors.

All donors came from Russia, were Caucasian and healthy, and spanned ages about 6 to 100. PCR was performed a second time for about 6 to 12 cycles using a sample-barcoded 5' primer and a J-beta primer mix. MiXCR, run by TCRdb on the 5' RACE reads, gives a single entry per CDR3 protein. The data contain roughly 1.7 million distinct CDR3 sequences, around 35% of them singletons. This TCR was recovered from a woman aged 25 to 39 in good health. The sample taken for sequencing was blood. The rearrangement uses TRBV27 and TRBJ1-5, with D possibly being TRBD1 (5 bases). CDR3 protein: CASSLSGGEGNQPQHF. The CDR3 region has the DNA TGTGCCAGCAGTTTATCGGGGGGAGAAGGAAATCAGCCCCAGCATTTT.